This T cell receptor (beta chain) appears in the sequencing data of a study of T cell repertoires in cytomegalovirus infection (dated by TCRdb to the late 2010s). Broadly, across the study: Recently identified HLA-C-restricted CMV epitopes, whose presentation resists viral immunomodulation, were targeted by peptide stimulations together with well-studied HLA-B-restricted epitopes. Because public TCR beta signatures pointed to carriage of CMV infection together with the matching HLA type, the HLA type of each donor mattered for the analysis.

A word on this clonotype: There is no known antigen for this receptor. No base-level quality is on record; no much larger clone is a single base apart.

Per the publication, the treatment or condition label means: in vitro stimulation with specific CMV peptide epitopes to enrich CMV-specific T cells. The sequencer was an Illumina HiSeq 1500. Starting from the raw public reads, TCRdb applied fastp trimming at Q25, assembled clones with MiXCR and retained in-frame beta chains. Entries that share a CDR3 protein sequence are merged under the most common genes and DNA. In this sample the table shows roughly 160,000 distinct CDR3 sequences, about 20% of which occur a single time. 25% of the sample is taken by the ten largest. The study at large found these results: In the ex vivo response, HLA-C-restricted CMV-specific TCR beta clonotypes were dominant, and in two of eight donors the single most frequent clonotype came from this HLA-C-restricted group. In both this cohort and an independent roughly 330-donor cohort, the cumulative frequency of public TCR beta family members distinguished carriers of CMV infection plus the relevant HLA type.

CDR1 and CDR2 are read off the germline V gene (reference sequence) as DFQATT and SNEGSKA. Compared with germline, V lacks 3 bases and J lacks 6 bases; bases without a gene match: 7. The CDR3 starts with the cysteine, ends with the phenylalanine, and has 13 residues. Only the CDR3 DNA is retained, 39 bases long and in frame from the first base. Specimen: CD8+ T cells from cultured PBMCs, collected from culture after CMV antigen stimulation. This clonotype originated in a human donor in good health (CMV status not recorded). Some clones in this sample may be carry-over from other donors' samples. The chain links TRBV20-1 with TRBJ1-2; 7 junctional bases match TRBD1. In nucleotides, the sequence is TGCAGTGCTAGGTCAGGGGGAATCCATGGCTACACCTTC. Its translation is CSARSGGIHGYTF.